One sample yielded the 10 T cell receptor beta chains listed below, sequenced in a study of T cell responses to AZD1222 COVID-19 vaccine. Sequencing was performed with immunoSEQ multiplex PCR; in TCRdb, only in-frame clones are kept and a portion is missing. The table lists more than 100,000 clones, more than 85% of them singletons. The sample in question was peripheral blood, obtained on day 0 of AZD1222 vaccination. Every receptor here comes from an adult in good health.

This clone has just a few counts. The chain is built from TRBV30 and TRBJ1-5; the D gene is possibly TRBD1 (6 bases). Trimming cost V 2 bases and J 2 bases, with 10 bases left between them. CDR1 and CDR2 from the germline V gene are GTSNPN and SVGIG (reference sequence). The CDR3 sequence is 14 residues long. The CDR3 DNA is TGTGCCTGGAGTACACAGGGTGGCAATCAGCCCCAGCATTTT. The encoded protein is CAWSTQGGNQPQHF.

The chain joins TRBV7-2 to TRBJ1-6; D ambiguous. The length of the CDR3 is 16 residues. The germline V gene encodes CDR1 SGHTA and CDR2 FQGNSA. V was clipped by 5 bases and J by 5 bases, with 16 bases between them. DNA of the CDR3: TGTGCCAGCAGCCTCCTTGGTGGCCGGAATAATTCACCCCTCCACTTT. This sequence encodes CASSLLGGRNNSPLHF.

The rearrangement uses TRBV24-1 and TRBJ1-2; D is perhaps TRBD1 (6 bases). CDR1 and CDR2 (germline): KGHDR, SFDVKD. The CDR3 has 14 residues. V gave up 0 bases and J gave up 3 bases, with 7 bases separating them. The DNA for the CDR3 is TGTGCCACCAGTGATTTGAGGGGGGACTATGGCTACACCTTC. This gives the protein CATSDLRGDYGYTF.

The chain employs TRBV3-1 (or the pseudogene TRBV3-2) and TRBJ2-1; 12 positions agree with TRBD2. This CDR3 has 16 amino acids. Looked up from germline, CDR1 is LGHDT and CDR2 is YNNKEL (reference sequence). Trimming removed 2 bases from V and 10 bases from J; junction bases left unmatched: 9. The CDR3 loop is CASSQPLAGGPGEQFF. In nucleotides, the CDR3 is TGTGCCAGCAGCCAACCCCTAGCGGGGGGGCCGGGGGAGCAGTTCTTC.

The chain employs TRBV11-3 and TRBJ1-4; D is undetermined. CDR1 and CDR2 (germline): SGHNT, YENEEA. V gave up 3 bases and J gave up 4 bases, with 9 bases separating them. The CDR3 runs 14 residues. In nucleotides, the CDR3 is TGTGCCAGCAGCTTGGCAGCTTTTAATGAAAAACTGTTTTTT. It translates to CASSLAAFNEKLFF.

The chain combines TRBV2 with TRBJ1-1; TRBD1 is a possible D gene (5 bases). This CDR3 spans 12 amino acids. The germline CDR1 and CDR2 sequences are SNHLY and FYNNEI. Trimming cost V 6 bases and J 4 bases, with 9 bases left between them. CDR3 in amino acids: CASSPGSTEAFF. In DNA, the CDR3 is TGTGCCAGCAGCCCAGGGAGCACTGAAGCTTTCTTT.

The CDR3 nucleotides read TGTGCCAGCACGATTGGACTTGGTACAGATACGCAGTATTTT. Amino acids: CASTIGLGTDTQYF. V gene TRBV19 combines with J gene TRBJ2-3; tentative D call: TRBD2 (5 bases). CDR3 length equals 14 residues. V was pared by 9 bases and J by 3 bases, with 16 bases between. Looked up from germline, CDR1 is LNHDA and CDR2 is SQIVND (reference sequence).

This sequence joins TRBV30 and TRBJ2-7; 9 bases align to TRBD1. After removal of 3 bases from V and 0 bases from J, the junction contained 6 bases not matched to a gene. The CDR3 is made up of 15 amino acids. Germline values: CDR1 GTSNPN, CDR2 SVGIG (reference sequence). CDR3 sequence: CAWSGTGGTSYEQYF. In DNA form, the CDR3 reads TGTGCCTGGAGCGGAACAGGGGGCACCTCCTACGAGCAGTACTTC.

This clone occurred a few times. This rearrangement joins TRBV14 to TRBJ1-2; D uncertain. The CDR3 covers 13 residues. CDR1 is SGHDN, CDR2 FVKESK, per germline. With 8 bases removed from V and 8 bases from J, the gap between germline ends came to 18 bases. The DNA of the CDR3 is TGTGCCAGCTCTGAAGACTACAGAAGGGGCTACACCTTC. Encoded protein: CASSEDYRRGYTF.

This clone was seen more than once but under ten times. The gene calls are TRBV6-6 and TRBJ1-4, with unresolved D. CDR3 size: 15 residues. CDR1 is MNHNY, CDR2 SVGAGI, per germline (reference sequence). The V gene lost 1 base and the J gene lost 0 bases, with 6 bases spanning the gap. CDR3: CASSYYQATNEKLFF. The CDR3 DNA reads TGTGCCAGCAGTTACTACCAGGCAACTAATGAAAAACTGTTTTTT.